Following are 11 T cell receptor beta chains from one sample sequenced in a study of graft-versus-host responses after intestinal transplantation. Sequencing used immunoSEQ multiplex PCR; TCRdb keeps in-frame clones, though not all of them. The sample lists 30,000 to 50,000 clones; about 96% were seen once. These TCRs are of unknown antigen specificity. Sequenced here: unstimulated CD8+ T cells sorted from spleen or lymph node cells, sampled before transplant. These receptors were collected from a human donor who was the organ donor for an intestinal transplant.

This chain uses TRBV7-6 with TRBJ2-3; TRBD2 agrees at 10 bases. There are 15 residues in the CDR3. CDR1 is SGHVS, CDR2 FNYEAQ, per germline. V gave up 2 bases and J gave up 1 base; unmatched junction bases: 0. This CDR3 is CASSLLAGGTDTQYF. The CDR3 coding sequence is TGTGCCAGCAGCTTACTAGCGGGGGGCACAGATACGCAGTATTTT.

V gene TRBV5-8 combines with J gene TRBJ1-1; perhaps TRBD1 as D (5 bases). V was clipped by 2 bases and J by 4 bases, with 12 bases between them. The CDR3 runs 14 residues. Germline V gene data show CDR1 as SGHTS and CDR2 as YDEGEE. This chain's CDR3 is CASSFTGLGTEAFF. The CDR3, as DNA: TGTGCCAGCAGCTTTACGGGGCTAGGCACTGAAGCTTTCTTT.

The genes are TRBV4-3 and TRBJ1-1; 8 nucleotides line up with TRBD1. The J segment lost 4 bases and the V segment lost 0 bases, leaving 16 bases of the junction unmatched. The V gene's germline CDR1 is LGHNA and CDR2 YSLEER. CDR3 length: 19 residues. The CDR3 protein is CASSQDLFGAGGAGTEAFF. In nucleotides, the CDR3 is TGCGCCAGCAGCCAAGATCTATTTGGGGCAGGGGGCGCGGGCACTGAAGCTTTCTTT.

The chain links TRBV2 to TRBJ1-2; D perhaps matches TRBD1 (6 bases). The CDR3 totals 19 residues. From germline, CDR1 is SNHLY and CDR2 FYNNEI. The V gene lost 2 bases and the J gene lost 0 bases, with 22 bases spanning the gap. CDR3 sequence: CASSENLGGGGPPNYGYTF. The DNA for the CDR3 is TGTGCCAGCAGTGAAAACCTAGGGGGAGGAGGACCCCCTAACTATGGCTACACCTTC.

This rearrangement joins TRBV4-1 to TRBJ2-7; D gene uncertain. Germline V CDR1 and CDR2: MGHRA, YSYEKL. The V and J ends lost 6 bases and 0 bases respectively, with 12 bases between them. The CDR3 is 14 amino acids. The chain's CDR3 is CASSAGVISYEQYF. CDR3 sequence (DNA): TGCGCCAGCAGTGCAGGCGTTATCTCCTACGAGCAGTACTTC.

The V gene is TRBV5-6, the J gene TRBJ1-6; D remains unclear. The V and J ends lost 4 bases and 6 bases respectively, with 8 bases between them. The CDR3 is 13 amino acids. CDR1 is SGHDT and CDR2 is YYEEEE in the germline V gene. The CDR3, as DNA: TGTGCCAGCAGCCCGAACATTAATTCACCCCTCCACTTT. Amino acids: CASSPNINSPLHF.

The J gene is TRBJ1-1, the V gene TRBV4-1; the D gene is possibly TRBD1 (5 bases). The CDR3 extends over 14 amino acids. CDR1 MGHRA and CDR2 YSYEKL come from the germline V gene. V was trimmed by 0 bases and J by 4 bases, leaving 9 bases between them. The CDR3 loop is CASSQDLGGTEAFF. CDR3 in DNA: TGCGCCAGCAGCCAAGATCTGGGGGGCACTGAAGCTTTCTTT.

The chain recombines TRBV27 with TRBJ2-1, with D perhaps given as TRBD1 or TRBD2 (6 bases each). Germline loops: CDR1 MNHEY, CDR2 SMNVEV (reference sequence). This CDR3 is built from 18 residues. Trimming pared 5 bases from V and 4 bases from J, leaving 24 bases between. The CDR3 is CASSPQEWGARGYNEQFF. The CDR3 DNA is TGTGCCAGCAGTCCCCAGGAGTGGGGGGCGAGGGGATACAATGAGCAGTTCTTC.

The V gene is TRBV11-1, the J gene TRBJ2-7; D unresolved. Germline V gives CDR1 SGHAT, CDR2 FQDESV (reference sequence). The CDR3 consists of 13 residues. V gave up 1 base and J gave up 2 bases, with 6 bases separating them. CDR3 protein: CASSLVGPYEQYF. The CDR3 DNA follows: TGTGCCAGCAGCTTAGTCGGACCCTACGAGCAGTACTTC.

This chain joins TRBV4-3 and TRBJ2-2; TRBD1 agrees at 9 bases. V gave up 3 bases and J gave up 5 bases; unmatched junction bases: 10. The CDR3 length is 17 residues. Germline lookup yields CDR1 LGHNA and CDR2 YSLEER. CDR3 sequence reads: CASSQPRDRVSTGELFF. CDR3 DNA sequence: TGCGCCAGCAGCCAGCCCCGGGACAGGGTTTCGACCGGGGAGCTGTTTTTT.

This rearrangement joins TRBV7-9 to TRBJ2-2; 13 positions match TRBD2. Germline V CDR1 and CDR2: SEHNR, FQNEAQ (reference sequence). V gave up 6 bases and J gave up 7 bases; unmatched junction bases: 14. The length of the CDR3 is 18 residues. CDR3 in amino acids: CASSSLSGTSGAHGELFF. The CDR3 DNA reads TGTGCCAGCAGTTCCCTCTCCGGGACTAGCGGGGCCCACGGGGAGCTGTTTTTT.